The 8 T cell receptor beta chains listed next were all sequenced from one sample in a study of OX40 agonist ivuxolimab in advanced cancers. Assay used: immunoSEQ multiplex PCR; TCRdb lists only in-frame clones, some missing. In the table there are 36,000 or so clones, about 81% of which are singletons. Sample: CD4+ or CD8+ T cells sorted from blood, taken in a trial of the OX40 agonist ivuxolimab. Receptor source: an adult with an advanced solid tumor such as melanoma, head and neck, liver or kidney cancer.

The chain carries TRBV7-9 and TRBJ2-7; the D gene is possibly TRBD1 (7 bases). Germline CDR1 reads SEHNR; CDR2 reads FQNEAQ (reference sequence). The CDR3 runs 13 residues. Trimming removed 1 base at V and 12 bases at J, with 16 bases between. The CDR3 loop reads CASSLEGRGTSYF. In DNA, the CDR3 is TGTGCCAGCAGCTTAGAAGGCAGGGGGACTTCGTACTTC.

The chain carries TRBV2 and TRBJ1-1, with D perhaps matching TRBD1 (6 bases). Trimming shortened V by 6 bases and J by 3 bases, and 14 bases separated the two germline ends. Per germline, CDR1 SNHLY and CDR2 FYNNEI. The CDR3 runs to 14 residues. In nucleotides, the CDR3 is TGTGCCAGCAGGCCGGGGGGGGCGTACACTGAAGCTTTCTTT. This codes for CASRPGGAYTEAFF.

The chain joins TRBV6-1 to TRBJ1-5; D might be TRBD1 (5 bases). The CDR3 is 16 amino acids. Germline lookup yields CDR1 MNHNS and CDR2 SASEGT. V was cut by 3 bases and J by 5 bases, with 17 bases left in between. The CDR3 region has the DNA TGTGCCAGCAGTGACAGACGGCAGGGAGGGTATCAGCCCCAGCATTTT. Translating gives CASSDRRQGGYQPQHF.

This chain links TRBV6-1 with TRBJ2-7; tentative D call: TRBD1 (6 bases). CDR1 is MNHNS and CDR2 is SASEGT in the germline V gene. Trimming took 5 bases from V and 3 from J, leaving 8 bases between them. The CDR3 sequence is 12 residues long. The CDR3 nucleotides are TGTGCCAGCAGTTTACAGGGCTACGAGCAGTACTTC. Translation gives CASSLQGYEQYF.

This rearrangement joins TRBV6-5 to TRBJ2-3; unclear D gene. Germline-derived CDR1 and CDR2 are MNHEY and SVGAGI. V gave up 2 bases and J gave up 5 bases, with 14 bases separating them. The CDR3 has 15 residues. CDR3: CASSYELPWGDTQYF. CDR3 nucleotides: TGTGCCAGCAGTTACGAGCTCCCCTGGGGAGATACGCAGTATTTT.

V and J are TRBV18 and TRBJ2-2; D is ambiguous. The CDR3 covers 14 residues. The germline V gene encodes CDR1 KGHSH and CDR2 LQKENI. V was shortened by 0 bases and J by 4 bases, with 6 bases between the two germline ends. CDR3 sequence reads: CASSPPPATGELFF. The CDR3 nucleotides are TGTGCCAGCTCACCACCTCCAGCCACCGGGGAGCTGTTTTTT.

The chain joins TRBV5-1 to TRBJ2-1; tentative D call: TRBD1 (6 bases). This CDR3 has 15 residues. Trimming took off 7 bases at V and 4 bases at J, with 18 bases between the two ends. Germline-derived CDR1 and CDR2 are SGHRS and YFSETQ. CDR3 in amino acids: CASRSGQGMYNEQFF. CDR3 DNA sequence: TGCGCCAGCCGGTCTGGCCAGGGGATGTACAATGAGCAGTTCTTC.

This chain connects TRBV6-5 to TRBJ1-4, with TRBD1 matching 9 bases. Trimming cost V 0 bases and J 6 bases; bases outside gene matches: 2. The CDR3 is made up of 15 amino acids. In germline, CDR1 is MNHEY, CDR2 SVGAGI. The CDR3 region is CASSYSGTGYEKLFF. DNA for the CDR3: TGTGCCAGCAGTTACTCCGGGACAGGGTATGAAAAACTGTTTTTT.